Sequencing of this T cell receptor (beta chain) was carried out in a study of patients and donors after allogeneic stem cell transplantation. V lost 4 bases and J 9 bases, leaving 8 bases between the germline ends. The CDR3 is 11 residues long. Germline V CDR1 and CDR2: KGHDR, SFDVKD. TCRdb analysed the RT-PCR reads with MiXCR anew, one entry per CDR3 protein. Of 800,000 to 1,000,000 distinct CDR3 sequences in the sample, more than 15% were seen once. The sample holds a few counts of this clonotype. The sequence was obtained from a human donor who was either an allogeneic HSCT recipient or a stem cell or donor lymphocyte infusion donor (not recorded which). It is not recorded whose cells these are; they may come from a transplant donor. Sequencing used blood, either unsorted or a sorted T cell fraction (not recorded which). The rearrangement links TRBV24-1 to TRBJ1-2; D uncertain. CDR3 loop: CATSDPISYTF. The CDR3, as DNA: TGTGCCACCAGTGACCCTATCAGCTACACCTTC.